This TCR beta chain is from a study of tumor and adjacent non-tumor tissue in lung cancer. About the study: The patients, 10 men and four to six women, were roughly 30 to 80 with stage I to III disease.

A modified ARM-PCR protocol with three rounds of nested PCR amplified TCRbeta. TCRdb used MiXCR to reprocess the multiplex PCR reads, holding one entry per CDR3 protein. The sample contains under 100,000 distinct CDR3 sequences, about three fifths of which appear only once. A remark on this clonotype: This CDR3 is missing its conserved last phenylalanine or tryptophan, likely due to a read error.

RNA was extracted from bulk tissue without any cell sorting. CDR1 and CDR2 from the germline V gene are SEHNR and FQNEAQ (reference sequence). V lost 4 bases to trimming and J lost 2 bases, with 17 bases between them. CDR3 length: 16 amino acids. The sequenced sample consisted of lung tumor tissue. The rearrangement uses TRBV7-9 and TRBJ2-5; the D gene is possibly TRBD1 (6 bases). The receptor was isolated from a man between 65 and 85 years old with non-small cell lung cancer. CDR3 sequence reads: CASSYLPGTRQETQYY. The CDR3, as DNA: TGTGCCAGCAGCTACTTGCCAGGGACAAGACAAGAGACCCAGTACTAC.